This entry concerns a single T cell receptor (beta chain). TCRdb re-called the 5' RACE reads and shows each CDR3 protein once, DNA omitted. This listing includes some 150,000 distinct CDR3 sequences. This record comes from a study of monozygotic twins with inflammatory bowel disease. Per the germline V gene, CDR1 is SGDLS and CDR2 is YYNGEE. The CDR3 contains 14 residues. This receptor was obtained from a human donor with ulcerative colitis or Crohn's disease, or a healthy co-twin of an affected twin (not recorded which). The specimen sequenced was blood. This chain links TRBV9 with TRBJ2-7; the TRBD1 assignment by TCRdb is unverifiable without DNA. CDR3 in amino acids: CASSWGADSYEQYF.